One and the same sample provided the 30 T cell receptor beta chains below, sequenced in a study of blood T cell repertoires in COVID-19. Profiling relied on immunoSEQ multiplex PCR, and the TCRdb table lists in-frame clones only, not all of them. Here the sample spans some 95,000 clones, about 80% being singletons. Sequencing was done on a sample of peripheral blood. Receptors originate from a man aged 70-80 years with acute or convalescent COVID-19.

The rearrangement joins TRBV27 to TRBJ1-1; possible D gene TRBD1, 5 bases. The length of the CDR3 is 16 residues. The germline V gene has CDR1 MNHEY and CDR2 SMNVEV (reference sequence). V lost 7 bases to trimming and J lost 2 bases, with 20 bases between them. The CDR3 DNA reads as TGTGCCAGCACCCCCCCCAGGGCCGGGCACAACACTGAAGCTTTCTTT. This codes for CASTPPRAGHNTEAFF.

The rearrangement uses TRBV29-1 and TRBJ1-2, with D uncertain. The CDR3 covers 11 residues. Germline lookup yields CDR1 SQVTM and CDR2 ANQGSEA. V was cut by 6 bases and J by 8 bases, with 13 bases left in between. CDR3 nucleotide sequence: TGCAGCGTCCCCTTTAACGGGGGCTACACCTTC. Its translation is CSVPFNGGYTF.

This chain links TRBV27 with TRBJ2-1, with TRBD2 identical over 7 bases. The junction had 4 bases not matched to a gene; V was cut back by 4 bases and J by 4 bases. From germline, CDR1 is MNHEY and CDR2 SMNVEV (reference sequence). The CDR3 length is 14 residues. Here the CDR3 DNA reads TGTGCCAGCAGTTATGCGGGAGTGTACAATGAGCAGTTCTTC. Translating gives CASSYAGVYNEQFF.

The genes are TRBV6-5 and TRBJ2-5; TRBD2 agrees at 8 bases. V was pared by 6 bases and J by 5 bases, with 5 bases of the junction left unmatched. Germline-derived CDR1 and CDR2 are MNHEY and SVGAGI. This CDR3 is built from 13 residues. The CDR3 spells CASRKSGSETQYF. The CDR3 DNA is TGTGCCAGCAGGAAAAGCGGGAGTGAGACCCAGTACTTC.

This chain connects TRBV11-2 to TRBJ2-3; 9 bases align to TRBD1. The CDR3 has 14 amino acids. The J segment lost 6 bases and the V segment lost 4 bases, leaving 5 bases of the junction unmatched. Germline V lookup: CDR1 SGHAT, CDR2 FQNNGV. CDR3 sequence (DNA): TGTGCCAGCAGCTCGTACACAGGGGGCGATACGCAGTATTTT. Amino acid sequence: CASSSYTGGDTQYF.

This clone was picked up a small number of times. J is TRBJ1-4 and V is TRBV7-9, with D unclear. Trimming removed 4 bases at V and 0 bases at J, with 12 bases between. Germline loops: CDR1 SEHNR, CDR2 FQNEAQ (reference sequence). The CDR3 has 16 amino acids. The DNA of the CDR3 is TGTGCCAGCAGCTCTCCTGTGGGCGCAACTAATGAAAAACTGTTTTTT. Translated: CASSSPVGATNEKLFF.

The V call is TRBV10-3, the J call TRBJ2-3, with TRBD2 matching over 9 bases. CDR3 size: 14 residues. Trimming removed 8 bases from V and 4 bases from J; junction bases left unmatched: 7. Germline V gene sequence: CDR1 ENHRY, CDR2 SYGVKD. This chain's CDR3 is CAIGTAGGADTQYF. The CDR3 DNA reads as TGTGCCATCGGGACAGCGGGAGGCGCAGATACGCAGTATTTT.

Written as DNA, the CDR3 is TGTGCCAGCAGTTACGGAGGGGACACTGAAGCTTTCTTT. Its translation: CASSYGGDTEAFF. This rearrangement joins TRBV6-6 to TRBJ1-1; D might be TRBD1 (5 bases). Per the germline V gene, CDR1 is MNHNY and CDR2 is SVGAGI (reference sequence). V dropped 2 bases and J dropped 3 bases, with 7 bases sitting between them. This CDR3 is built from 13 residues.

The rearrangement uses TRBV4-2 and TRBJ2-2, with 9 bases matching TRBD2. The CDR3 loop spans 19 amino acids. V lost 0 bases and J lost 4; bases outside the gene matches: 12. Germline V gene lookup returns CDR1 LGHNA and CDR2 YNFKEQ. CDR3 sequence reads: CASSQEVASGNRVTGELFF. CDR3 DNA sequence: TGTGCCAGCAGCCAAGAGGTGGCTAGCGGGAACCGGGTCACCGGGGAGCTGTTTTTT.

The chain joins TRBV4-1 to TRBJ2-4; possible D gene TRBD1, 6 bases. V gave up 3 bases and J gave up 2 bases, with 17 bases separating them. The CDR3 length is 17 residues. The germline CDR1 and CDR2 sequences are MGHRA and YSYEKL. CDR3 loop: CASSQEAGVVTKNIQYF. The CDR3 DNA is TGCGCCAGCAGCCAGGAGGCAGGGGTGGTGACCAAAAACATTCAGTACTTC.

The chain carries TRBV6-2 or TRBV6-3 and TRBJ1-5; D call uncertain. V lost 6 bases to trimming and J lost 7 bases, with 16 bases between them. The germline CDR1 and CDR2 sequences are MNHEY and SVGEGT. The CDR3 is 14 residues long. Written as DNA, the CDR3 is TGTGCCAGCAGCCTATCGACTACGAGGCAGCCCCAGCATTTT. It specifies CASSLSTTRQPQHF.

This chain links TRBV5-1 with TRBJ2-2; TRBD2 matches 10 bases. Germline V gene lookup returns CDR1 SGHRS and CDR2 YFSETQ. CDR3 length: 16 residues. The J segment lost 6 bases and the V segment lost 1 base, leaving 6 bases of the junction unmatched. In DNA, the CDR3 is TGCGCCAGCAGCTTGCCGGGACTAGCGATCCCCGGGGAGCTGTTTTTT. Translated, it gives CASSLPGLAIPGELFF.

The chain links TRBV5-1 to TRBJ2-1; 8 positions match TRBD2. V lost 1 base to trimming and J lost 6 bases; unmatched junction nucleotides: 6. The CDR3 totals 15 residues. Germline V CDR1 and CDR2: SGHRS, YFSETQ. The CDR3, as DNA: TGCGCCAGCAGCTTGCTCGCGGGAGGAGGCAATGAGCAGTTCTTC. Translation: CASSLLAGGGNEQFF.

J is TRBJ2-7 and V is TRBV6-5; maybe TRBD2 (6 bases). The V and J ends lost 10 bases and 6 bases respectively, with 16 bases between them. There are 12 residues in the CDR3. The germline gives CDR1 MNHEY, CDR2 SVGAGI. Here the CDR3 DNA reads TGTGCCACGAACGGGAGTCCCCTCGAGCAGTACTTC. This sequence encodes CATNGSPLEQYF.

V gene TRBV30 combines with J gene TRBJ2-5, with 8 bases aligning to TRBD2. J was trimmed by 5 bases and V by 3 bases; bases with no gene match: 11. Germline CDR1 and CDR2: GTSNPN and SVGIG (reference sequence). The CDR3 contains 15 residues. Here the CDR3 reads CAWRRTGLVGETQYF. CDR3 DNA sequence: TGTGCCTGGAGACGTACGGGACTAGTCGGGGAGACCCAGTACTTC. Filled out from reference TRBV30 and TRBJ2-5, the complete variable domain reads SQTIHQWPATLVQPVGSPLSLECTVEGTSNPNLYWYRQAAGRGLQLLFYSVGIGQISSEVPQNLSASRPQDRQFILSSKKLLLSDSGFYLCAWRRTGLVGETQYFGPGTRLLVL.

This rearrangement joins TRBV18 to TRBJ1-1, with unresolved D. CDR3 length: 16 amino acids. V lost 3 bases, J lost 3 bases, and 17 bases lay in between. Germline CDR1 is KGHSH and CDR2 is LQKENI. This CDR3 is CASSPATHGSYTEAFF. The CDR3 DNA reads as TGTGCCAGCTCACCCGCGACACACGGTTCTTACACTGAAGCTTTCTTT.

The chain combines TRBV28 with TRBJ2-7; 7 nucleotides align to TRBD1. Trimming cost V 4 bases and J 2 bases; bases outside gene matches: 5. CDR1 and CDR2 (germline): MDHEN, SYDVKM. This CDR3 is 14 amino acids long. The CDR3 bases are TGTGCCAGCAGTTACAGGGGTCCTCCCTACGAGCAGTACTTC. It translates to CASSYRGPPYEQYF.

The V gene is TRBV4-2, the J gene TRBJ2-3; a weak D match, TRBD2 (6 bases). Looked up from germline, CDR1 is LGHNA and CDR2 is YNFKEQ. The V end lost 4 bases, the J end lost 4 bases, and 9 bases lay between the germline ends. The CDR3 is made up of 13 amino acids. The CDR3 region has the DNA TGTGCCAGCAGCCCCCCGGGGGCAGATACGCAGTATTTT. The encoded protein is CASSPPGADTQYF.

This clone showed up just once. The chain carries TRBV19 and TRBJ2-1; TRBD2 aligns across 10 bases. The junction had 2 bases not matched to a gene; V was cut back by 5 bases and J by 7 bases. The CDR3 covers 13 residues. Germline V lookup: CDR1 LNHDA, CDR2 SQIVND (reference sequence). The chain's CDR3 is CASSPTSGNEQFF. The CDR3 DNA sequence: TGTGCCAGTAGTCCGACTAGCGGGAATGAGCAGTTCTTC.

V usage is TRBV27 and J usage is TRBJ2-1; the D gene is possibly TRBD2 (6 bases). The CDR3 consists of 12 residues. The V end lost 10 bases, the J end lost 4 bases, and 11 bases lay between the germline ends. Germline V gene lookup returns CDR1 MNHEY and CDR2 SMNVEV (reference sequence). The CDR3: CATGRGYNEQFF. CDR3 in DNA: TGTGCCACGGGGCGGGGTTACAATGAGCAGTTCTTC.

This clone showed up just a few times. CDR3 in DNA: TGTGCCAGCACCTTCGGGGGAGGCTCTGGAAACACCATATATTTT. This sequence encodes CASTFGGGSGNTIYF. This chain links TRBV5-5 with TRBJ1-3; D is perhaps TRBD1 (5 bases). Trimming shortened V by 6 bases and J by 0 bases, and 13 bases separated the two germline ends. This CDR3 has 15 residues. Germline V gives CDR1 SGHKS, CDR2 YYEKEE (reference sequence).

This clone was seen only a few times. The V gene is TRBV27, the J gene TRBJ2-2, with TRBD2 matching 11 bases. J gave up 8 bases and V 3 bases, and 14 bases lay outside the gene matches. Germline V CDR1 and CDR2: MNHEY, SMNVEV (reference sequence). The CDR3 is made up of 18 amino acids. For the CDR3, the DNA is TGTGCCAGCAGTTTCCTGACTAGCGGGAATCGACAGGCGGGGGAGCTGTTTTTT. It translates to CASSFLTSGNRQAGELFF.

The chain has TRBV27 and TRBJ2-1; 13 positions match TRBD2. Unmatched junction bases numbered 10, after V lost 7 bases and J lost 4 bases. The CDR3 covers 17 residues. CDR1 MNHEY and CDR2 SMNVEV come from the germline V gene (reference sequence). CDR3: CASNALGLAGRYNEQFF. The CDR3 DNA sequence: TGTGCCAGCAATGCCCTGGGACTAGCGGGAAGGTACAATGAGCAGTTCTTC.

The J gene is TRBJ2-1, the V gene TRBV6-5, with 10 bases identical to TRBD2. There are 13 residues in the CDR3. Per germline, CDR1 MNHEY and CDR2 SVGAGI. Germline trimming cut 9 bases from V and 7 bases from J; bases unmatched to any gene: 6. The CDR3 spells CASRASGRNEQFF. Here the CDR3 DNA reads TGTGCCAGTCGGGCTAGCGGGAGAAATGAGCAGTTCTTC.

J is TRBJ2-5 and V is TRBV7-9; 14 nucleotides match TRBD2. Germline V gives CDR1 SEHNR, CDR2 FQNEAQ (reference sequence). J was trimmed by 4 bases and V by 2 bases; bases with no gene match: 12. The CDR3 extends over 19 amino acids. DNA for the CDR3: TGTGCCAGCAGCTTAAGGACTAGCGGGAGGCGCGGACCAGGAGAGACCCAGTACTTC. Translated: CASSLRTSGRRGPGETQYF. Combining the CDR3 with reference TRBV7-9 and TRBJ2-5 gives the whole variable domain DTGVSQNPRHKITKRGQNVTFRCDPISEHNRLYWYRQTLGQGPEFLTYFQNEAQLEKSRLLSDRFSAERPKGSFSTLEIQRTEQGDSAMYLCASSLRTSGRRGPGETQYFGPGTRLLVL.

The chain carries TRBV30 and TRBJ2-3; maybe TRBD2 (6 bases). Looked up from germline, CDR1 is GTSNPN and CDR2 is SVGIG (reference sequence). Trimming pared 1 base from V and 2 bases from J, leaving 13 bases between. The CDR3 runs to 15 residues. The CDR3 DNA reads as TGTGCCTGGAGTGCCACTAGCAGCCTCACAGATACGCAGTATTTT. Its translation is CAWSATSSLTDTQYF. Variable domain in full (rest from reference TRBV30 and TRBJ2-3): SQTIHQWPATLVQPVGSPLSLECTVEGTSNPNLYWYRQAAGRGLQLLFYSVGIGQISSEVPQNLSASRPQDRQFILSSKKLLLSDSGFYLCAWSATSSLTDTQYFGPGTRLTVL.

The V call is TRBV7-6, the J call TRBJ1-2; TRBD1 is a possible D gene (5 bases). The CDR3 runs 12 residues. Germline lookup yields CDR1 SGHVS and CDR2 FNYEAQ. The germline V and J ends were trimmed by 3 bases and 5 bases, with 7 bases remaining between them. This CDR3 is CASSFPGYGYTF. CDR3 bases: TGTGCCAGCAGCTTCCCAGGGTATGGCTACACCTTC.

The DNA of the CDR3 is TGTGCCTGGAGCGAAGAGCGGACAGCAGGAAACACCATATATTTT. This encodes CAWSEERTAGNTIYF. The rearrangement joins TRBV30 to TRBJ1-3; a possible D gene is TRBD1 (6 bases). The germline V gene encodes CDR1 GTSNPN and CDR2 SVGIG (reference sequence). This CDR3 region has 15 residues. Trimming pared 3 bases from V and 4 bases from J, leaving 16 bases between.

V gene TRBV18 combines with J gene TRBJ2-7, with 9 bases that match TRBD1. Trimming cost V 10 bases and J 0 bases; bases outside gene matches: 13. CDR1 is KGHSH and CDR2 is LQKENI in the germline V gene. The CDR3 consists of 16 residues. This CDR3 is CATSKPGTGSSYEQYF. The CDR3 DNA reads TGTGCCACCTCGAAACCCGGGACAGGGTCCTCCTACGAGCAGTACTTC.

This chain uses TRBV29-1 with TRBJ1-5, with 7 nucleotides matching TRBD1. The CDR3 consists of 12 residues. Germline loops: CDR1 SQVTM, CDR2 ANQGSEA. The ends lost 5 bases at V and 4 bases at J; junction bases unmatched: 2. The CDR3 bases are TGCAGCGTTCTGACAGGGAATCAGCCCCAGCATTTT. Protein sequence: CSVLTGNQPQHF.